This TCR beta chain appears in the sequencing data of a study of response to subunit inactivated influenza vaccine. This clonotype has a count of ten or more. TCRdb re-called the RT-PCR reads with MiXCR, one entry per CDR3 protein. The repertoire holds 700,000 to 800,000 distinct CDR3 sequences, with under 20% as singletons. J gave up 11 bases and V 3 bases, and 10 bases lay outside the gene matches. The CDR3 runs to 13 residues. Germline-derived CDR1 and CDR2 are SGHDT and YYEEEE. Sample: PBMCs from blood, taken 5 days after vaccination. The sequence was collected from a man over 45 who received an inactivated influenza vaccine. The chain is built from TRBV5-6 and TRBJ1-1; 7 bases agree with TRBD1. The CDR3: CASSYLGQSKAFF. The CDR3 region has the DNA TGTGCCAGCAGCTACTTGGGACAGTCGAAGGCTTTCTTT.